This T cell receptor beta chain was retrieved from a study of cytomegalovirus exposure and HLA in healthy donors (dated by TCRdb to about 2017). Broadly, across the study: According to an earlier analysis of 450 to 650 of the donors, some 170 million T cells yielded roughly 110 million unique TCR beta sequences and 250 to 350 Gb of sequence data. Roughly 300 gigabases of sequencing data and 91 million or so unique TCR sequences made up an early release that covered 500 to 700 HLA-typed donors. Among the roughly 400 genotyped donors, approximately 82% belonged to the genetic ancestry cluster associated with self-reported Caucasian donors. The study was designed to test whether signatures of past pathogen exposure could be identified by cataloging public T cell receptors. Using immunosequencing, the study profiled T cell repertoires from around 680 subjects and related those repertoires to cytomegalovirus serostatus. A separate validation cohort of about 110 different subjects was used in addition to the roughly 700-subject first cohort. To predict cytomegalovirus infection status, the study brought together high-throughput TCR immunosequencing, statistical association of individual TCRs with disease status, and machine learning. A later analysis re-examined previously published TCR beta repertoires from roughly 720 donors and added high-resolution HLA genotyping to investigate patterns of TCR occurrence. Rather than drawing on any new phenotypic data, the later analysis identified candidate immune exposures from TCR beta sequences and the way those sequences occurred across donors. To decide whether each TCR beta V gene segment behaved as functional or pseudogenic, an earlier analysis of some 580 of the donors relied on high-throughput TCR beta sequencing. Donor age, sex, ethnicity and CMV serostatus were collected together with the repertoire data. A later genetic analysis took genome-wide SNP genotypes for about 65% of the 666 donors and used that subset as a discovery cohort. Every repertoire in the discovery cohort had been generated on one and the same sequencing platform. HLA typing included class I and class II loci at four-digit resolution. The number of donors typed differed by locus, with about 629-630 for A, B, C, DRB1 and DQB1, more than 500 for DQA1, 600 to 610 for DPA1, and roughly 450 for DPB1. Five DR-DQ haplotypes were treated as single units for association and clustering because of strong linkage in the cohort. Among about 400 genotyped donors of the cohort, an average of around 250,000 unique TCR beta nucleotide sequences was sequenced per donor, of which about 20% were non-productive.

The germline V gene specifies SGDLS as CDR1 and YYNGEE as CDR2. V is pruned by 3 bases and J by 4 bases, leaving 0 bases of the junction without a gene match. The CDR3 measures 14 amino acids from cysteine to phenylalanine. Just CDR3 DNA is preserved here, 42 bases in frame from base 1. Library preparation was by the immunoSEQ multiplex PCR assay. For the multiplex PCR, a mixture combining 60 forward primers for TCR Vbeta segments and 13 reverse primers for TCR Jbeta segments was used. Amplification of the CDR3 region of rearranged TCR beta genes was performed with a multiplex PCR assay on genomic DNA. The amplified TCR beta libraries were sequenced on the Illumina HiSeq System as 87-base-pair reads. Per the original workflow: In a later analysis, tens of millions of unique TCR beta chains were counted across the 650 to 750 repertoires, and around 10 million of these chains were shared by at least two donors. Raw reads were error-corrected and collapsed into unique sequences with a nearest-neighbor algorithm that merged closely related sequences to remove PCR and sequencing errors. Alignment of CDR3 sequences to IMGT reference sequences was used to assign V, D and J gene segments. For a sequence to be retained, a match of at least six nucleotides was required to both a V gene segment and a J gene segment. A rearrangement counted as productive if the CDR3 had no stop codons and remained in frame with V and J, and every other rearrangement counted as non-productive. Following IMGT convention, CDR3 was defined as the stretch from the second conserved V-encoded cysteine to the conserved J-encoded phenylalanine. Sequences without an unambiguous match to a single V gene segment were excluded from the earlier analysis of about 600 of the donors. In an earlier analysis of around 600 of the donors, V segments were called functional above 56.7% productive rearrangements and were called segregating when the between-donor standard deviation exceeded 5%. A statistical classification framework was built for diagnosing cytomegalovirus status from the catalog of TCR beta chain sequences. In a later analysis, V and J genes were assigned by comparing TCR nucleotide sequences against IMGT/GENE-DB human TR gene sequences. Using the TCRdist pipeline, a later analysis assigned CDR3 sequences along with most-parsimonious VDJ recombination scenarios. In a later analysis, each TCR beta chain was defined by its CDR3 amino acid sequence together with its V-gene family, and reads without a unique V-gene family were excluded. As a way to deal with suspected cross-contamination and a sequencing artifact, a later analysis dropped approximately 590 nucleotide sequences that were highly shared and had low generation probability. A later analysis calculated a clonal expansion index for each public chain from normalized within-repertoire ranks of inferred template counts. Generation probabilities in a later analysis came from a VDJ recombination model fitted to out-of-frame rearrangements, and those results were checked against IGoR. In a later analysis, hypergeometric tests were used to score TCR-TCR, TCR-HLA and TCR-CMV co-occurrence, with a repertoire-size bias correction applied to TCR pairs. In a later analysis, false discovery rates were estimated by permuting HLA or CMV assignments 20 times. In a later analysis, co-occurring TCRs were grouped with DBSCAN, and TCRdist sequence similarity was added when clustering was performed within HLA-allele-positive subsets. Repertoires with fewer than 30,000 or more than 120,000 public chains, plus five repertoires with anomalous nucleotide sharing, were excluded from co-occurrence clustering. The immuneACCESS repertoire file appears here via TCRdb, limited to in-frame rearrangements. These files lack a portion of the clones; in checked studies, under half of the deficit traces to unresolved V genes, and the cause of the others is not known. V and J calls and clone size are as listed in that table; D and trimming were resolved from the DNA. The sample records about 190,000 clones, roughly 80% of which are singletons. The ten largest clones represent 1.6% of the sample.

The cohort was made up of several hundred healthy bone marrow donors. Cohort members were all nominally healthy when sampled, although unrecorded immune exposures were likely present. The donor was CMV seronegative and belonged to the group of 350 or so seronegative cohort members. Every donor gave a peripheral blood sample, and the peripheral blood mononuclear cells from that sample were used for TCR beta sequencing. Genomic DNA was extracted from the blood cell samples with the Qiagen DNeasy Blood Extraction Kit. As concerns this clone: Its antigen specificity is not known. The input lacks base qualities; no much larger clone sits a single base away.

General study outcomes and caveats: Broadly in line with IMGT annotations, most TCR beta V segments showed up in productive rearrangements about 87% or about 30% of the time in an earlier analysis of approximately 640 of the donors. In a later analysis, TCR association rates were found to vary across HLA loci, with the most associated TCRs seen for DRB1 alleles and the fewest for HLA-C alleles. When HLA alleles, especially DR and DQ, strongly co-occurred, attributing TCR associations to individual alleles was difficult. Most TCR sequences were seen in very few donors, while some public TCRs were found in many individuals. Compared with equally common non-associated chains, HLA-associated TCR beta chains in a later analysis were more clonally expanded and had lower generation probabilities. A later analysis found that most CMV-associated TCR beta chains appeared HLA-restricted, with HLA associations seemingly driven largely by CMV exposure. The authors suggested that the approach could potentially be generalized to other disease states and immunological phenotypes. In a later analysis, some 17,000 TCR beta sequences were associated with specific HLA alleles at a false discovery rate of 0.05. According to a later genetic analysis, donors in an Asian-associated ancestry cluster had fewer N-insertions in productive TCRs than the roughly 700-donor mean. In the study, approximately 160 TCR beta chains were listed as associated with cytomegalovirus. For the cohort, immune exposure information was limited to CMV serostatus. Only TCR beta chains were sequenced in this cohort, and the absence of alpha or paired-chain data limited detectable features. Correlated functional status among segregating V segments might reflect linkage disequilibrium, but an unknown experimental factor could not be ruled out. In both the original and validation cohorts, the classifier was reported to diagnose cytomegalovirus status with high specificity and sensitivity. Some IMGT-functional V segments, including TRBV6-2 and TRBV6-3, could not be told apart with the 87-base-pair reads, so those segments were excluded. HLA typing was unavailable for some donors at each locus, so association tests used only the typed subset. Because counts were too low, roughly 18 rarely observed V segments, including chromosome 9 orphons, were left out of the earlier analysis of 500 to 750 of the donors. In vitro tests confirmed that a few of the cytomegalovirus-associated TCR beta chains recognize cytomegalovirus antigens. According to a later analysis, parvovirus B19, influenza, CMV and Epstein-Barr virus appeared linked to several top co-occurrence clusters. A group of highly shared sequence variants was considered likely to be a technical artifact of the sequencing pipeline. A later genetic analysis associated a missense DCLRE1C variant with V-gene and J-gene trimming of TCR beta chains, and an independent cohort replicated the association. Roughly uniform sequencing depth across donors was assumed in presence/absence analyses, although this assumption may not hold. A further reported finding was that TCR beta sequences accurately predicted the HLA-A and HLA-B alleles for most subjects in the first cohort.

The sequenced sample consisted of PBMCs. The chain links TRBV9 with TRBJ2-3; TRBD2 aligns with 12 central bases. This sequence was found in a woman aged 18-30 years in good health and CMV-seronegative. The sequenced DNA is TGTGCCAGCAGCGCTAGCGGGGGGGCAGATACGCAGTATTTT. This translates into CASSASGGADTQYF.